This TCR beta chain is drawn from a study of blood T cells in healthy people across ages. The authors ran a second PCR of roughly 6 to 12 cycles using a sample-barcoded 5' primer and a J-beta primer mix. A 12-random-nucleotide template-switch adaptor tagged each cDNA molecule. Each CDR3 protein is one row after TCRdb ran MiXCR on the 5' RACE reads. The sample has 1.5 million to 2 million distinct CDR3 sequences, over 25% seen once. From germline, CDR1 is MDHEN and CDR2 SYDVKM. V lost 4 bases and J 3 bases, leaving 19 bases between the germline ends. The CDR3 contains 17 residues. Each donor's blood draw was around 9.1 milliliters of peripheral blood. The amount of total RNA extracted per sample was at least 5.5 micrograms.

This rearrangement joins TRBV28 to TRBJ1-5, with a tentative D call TRBD1 (5 bases). The specimen was blood. The source is a woman in her 30s in good health. The CDR3 DNA sequence: TGTGCCAGCAGTTCCCCCCGAGGGACTCGCTTCAATCAGCCCCAGCATTTT. This gives the protein CASSSPRGTRFNQPQHF. The whole variable domain, filled in from reference TRBV28 and TRBJ1-5, reads DVKVTQSSRYLVKRTGEKVFLECVQDMDHENMFWYRQDPGLGLRLIYFSYDVKMKEKGDIPEGYSVSREKKERFSLILESASTNQTSMYLCASSSPRGTRFNQPQHFGDGTRLSIL.